The clone carrying this TCR beta chain is judged medium-sized. Its antigen is undetermined. V lost 7 bases and J 5 bases, leaving 12 bases between the germline ends. The CDR3 totals 13 residues. CDR1 is SNHLY, CDR2 FYNNEI, per germline. These data belong to a study of cytotoxic CD8 clonotypes in ibrutinib-treated CLL. Study conclusions and caveats: Baseline clonality, above age-matched healthy donor levels, tracked circulating CD8+ T-cell counts.

Sequencing sought depths of 1 in 200,000 to 1 in 1 million T cells. Profiling relied on immunoSEQ multiplex PCR, and the TCRdb table lists in-frame clones only, not all of them. Of around 76,000 clones listed, around four fifths were seen once; the top ten hold 38%. The chain carries TRBV2 and TRBJ2-1; no reliable D call. This clonotype was sampled from a human donor with chronic lymphocytic leukemia. The material sequenced was PBMCs, taken after 24 months of ibrutinib treatment. CDR3 DNA: TGTGCCAGCAACCCCGTGGCCGACAATGAGCAGTTCTTC. This translates into CASNPVADNEQFF. Full variable domain (remainder filled in from reference TRBV2 and TRBJ2-1): EPEVTQTPSHQVTQMGQEVILRCVPISNHLYFYWYRQILGQKVEFLVSFYNNEISEKSEIFDDQFSVERPDGSNFTLKIRSTKLEDSAMYFCASNPVADNEQFFGPGTRLTVL.